This T cell receptor (beta chain) was identified during a study of T-cell reconstitution after alpha-beta-depleted transplantation in children. This clonotype was detected ten times or more. Its antigen is unidentified. Study-wide results and limits: Alpha-beta T cells present about two months after transplant were reported to originate from several hundred expanded graft clones. The study traced high day-60 TCRbeta diversity in some patients to surviving recipient T cells and thymic progenitors. From newly produced T cells came most of the T-cell counts and diversity one year after transplant.

Germline assignment: CDR1 SGHTA and CDR2 FQGNSA. The CDR3 is 13 residues long. Trimming cost V 1 base and J 7 bases, with 7 bases left between them. Preparation of the TCRbeta library involved a method that used unique molecular identifiers. From the PCR reads, TCRdb called clonotypes with MiXCR, one entry per CDR3 protein. The sample yields about 110,000 distinct CDR3 sequences, 5% to 7% seen once. Sequences were derived from PBMCs, mostly from graft donor cells, sampled 360 days after TCRalphabeta/CD19-depleted stem cell transplant. The chain uses TRBV7-2 and TRBJ1-4; D gene ambiguous. The receptor was isolated from a male patient aged 2 to 9 who had a stem cell transplant for acute lymphoblastic leukemia, so the T cells may come from the graft donor. CDR3 DNA: TGTGCCAGCAGCTTAGGACGGCCTGAAAAACTGTTTTTT. This sequence encodes CASSLGRPEKLFF.